A selection of T cell receptor beta chains follows, all from one sample in a study of blood T cell repertoires in COVID-19. Data came from immunoSEQ multiplex PCR; TCRdb stores just in-frame clones and leaves some out. Among about 150,000 clones listed, 80% to 85% were seen once. Sequencing input: PBMCs or T cells enriched from blood (not recorded which). The receptors originated from a woman between 50 and 59 years old who had recovered from COVID-19. Each CDR3 is given with its conserved first and last residue. The order of the fields is CDR3 length, V gene, D gene, J gene, clone size, CDR3 DNA, CDR3 protein. D genes are given only for firm matches. A row's size may be missing; if present it is once, few, many or a size class.

15,TRBV18,TRBD2,TRBJ2-1,NA,TGTGCCAGCTCACCGGATCTAGCGGGGGTGGGTGAGCAGTTCTTC,CASSPDLAGVGEQFF
15,TRBV4-1,NA,TRBJ1-3,NA,TGCGCCAGCAGCGATACACAGAGCTCTGGAAACACCATATATTTT,CASSDTQSSGNTIYF
15,TRBV7-9,TRBD1,TRBJ2-1,many,TGTGCCAGCAGCTCTCCCCGGACAGGAGACAATGAGCAGTTCTTC,CASSSPRTGDNEQFF
15,TRBV5-1,TRBD1,TRBJ1-1,NA,TGCGCCAGCAGTGGCGTGACAGGGCAGCGGACTGAAGCTTTCTTT,CASSGVTGQRTEAFF
13,TRBV7-9,NA,TRBJ2-7,once,TGTGCCAGCAGCTTAGACTCCGTGTACGAGCAGTACTTC,CASSLDSVYEQYF
20,TRBV4-3,TRBD2,TRBJ2-1,NA,TGCGCCAGCAGCCAAGAGAGTGGTAAAGCTAGCGGGGGGTCGGGTAGTGAGCAGTTCTTC,CASSQESGKASGGSGSEQFF
15,TRBV11-2,TRBD2,TRBJ2-1,NA,TGTGCCAGCAGCCGGACTAGCGGGAGAATAGGTGAGCAGTTCTTC,CASSRTSGRIGEQFF
16,TRBV28,NA,TRBJ1-3,NA,TGTGCCAGCAGTTTTGTTTTCAGGGGCTCTGGAAACACCATATATTTT,CASSFVFRGSGNTIYF
11,TRBV12-3/TRBV12-4,NA,TRBJ2-7,once,TGTGCCAGCAGTACCAACAGGGAGCAGTACTTC,CASSTNREQYF
15,TRBV4-3,TRBD1,TRBJ2-2,NA,TGCGCCAGCAGCCAAGACCTACAGGGGGCCGGGGAGCTGTTTTTT,CASSQDLQGAGELFF
15,TRBV3-1/TRBV3-2,TRBD1,TRBJ1-3,NA,TGTGCCAGCAGCCAAACAGGGGCCTCTGGAAACACCATATATTTT,CASSQTGASGNTIYF
13,TRBV18,NA,TRBJ2-1,NA,TGTGCCAGCTCACCGTCTCTAGACCTTGAGCAGTTCTTC,CASSPSLDLEQFF
16,TRBV3-1/TRBV3-2,TRBD2,TRBJ2-1,NA,TGTGCCAGCAGCCTCGTAGGACTAGCGGGAGACAATGAGCAGTTCTTC,CASSLVGLAGDNEQFF
17,TRBV6-2/TRBV6-3,TRBD1,TRBJ2-1,once,TGTGCCAGCAGTTACTTCCGAGGGACAGGAAAAGTAAATGAGCAGTTCTTC,CASSYFRGTGKVNEQFF
13,TRBV28,NA,TRBJ1-2,NA,TGTGCCAGCAGTTTCGTCGAGAACTATGGCTACACCTTC,CASSFVENYGYTF
16,TRBV6-5,TRBD2,TRBJ2-5,NA,TGTGCCAGCAGTTACTCGTTTACTAGCGCGGGAGAGACCCAGTACTTC,CASSYSFTSAGETQYF
15,TRBV7-3,TRBD2,TRBJ2-1,NA,TGTGCCAGCAGCATAGGGACTAGCGAGAACAATGAGCAGTTCTTC,CASSIGTSENNEQFF
15,TRBV7-9,TRBD2,TRBJ2-1,NA,TGTGCCAGCAGCACATGGACTAGCGGGCACAATGAGCAGTTCTTC,CASSTWTSGHNEQFF
16,TRBV7-2,NA,TRBJ2-1,NA,TGTGCCAGCAGCTTAGTCGAGGGAGGAGTATACAATGAGCAGTTCTTC,CASSLVEGGVYNEQFF
16,TRBV7-9,TRBD1,TRBJ1-6,NA,TGTGCCAGCAGCGTACTTAATACAGGGGATAATTCACCCCTCCACTTT,CASSVLNTGDNSPLHF
17,TRBV2,TRBD1,TRBJ1-5,NA,TGTGCCAGCAGTGGGGGCGCAGGGGGTATGAGCAATCAGCCCCAGCATTTT,CASSGGAGGMSNQPQHF
14,TRBV5-4,NA,TRBJ1-1,few,TGTGCCAGCAGCTTATTTCAGGTAGAGACTGAAGCTTTCTTT,CASSLFQVETEAFF
12,TRBV7-8,NA,TRBJ1-5,few,TGTGCCAGCAGCTTAGCCTTTCAGCCCCAGCATTTT,CASSLAFQPQHF
12,TRBV21-1,NA,TRBJ1-5,few,TGTGCCAGCAGTACAGGGACAGGGTACCAGCATTTT,CASSTGTGYQHF
12,TRBV6-5,NA,TRBJ2-7,NA,TGTGCCAGCAGTTCCGGTTCCCACGAGCAGTACTTC,CASSSGSHEQYF
15,TRBV7-3,TRBD2,TRBJ2-1,NA,TGTGCCAGCAGCCCGAGGGGCGGGGGACACAATGAGCAGTTCTTC,CASSPRGGGHNEQFF
12,TRBV7-9,NA,TRBJ2-1,NA,TGTGCCAGCAGCAAATCACGACAAGAGCAGTTCTTC,CASSKSRQEQFF
16,TRBV7-2,NA,TRBJ2-2,NA,TGTGCCAGCAGCTTAAGACTCCTCGGGTCCACCGGGGAGCTGTTTTTT,CASSLRLLGSTGELFF